These 28 T cell receptor beta chains were sequenced from one sample in a study of T cell responses to AZD1222 COVID-19 vaccine (dated by TCRdb to the early 2020s). What the time point label conveys for this sample: about 28 days (+/-7) after the second vaccine dose. Library generation was performed with the immunoSEQ multiplex PCR assay. TCRdb took over this immuneACCESS table, retaining in-frame rearrangements with V and J assigned. Such tables are incomplete; in checked studies, under half of the missing clones stem from an unresolved V gene, and the remainder is unexplained. Here the sample has more than 85,000 clones; about 90% occur a single time. The ten largest clonotypes hold roughly 15% of the sample. Source: peripheral blood, taken 28 days after the second AZD1222 dose. These receptors were obtained from an adult who received the AZD1222 COVID-19 vaccine.

The V call is TRBV27, the J call TRBJ2-5; no clear D. CDR1 MNHEY and CDR2 SMNVEV come from the germline V gene (reference sequence). The CDR3 is made up of 15 amino acids. The V and J ends lost 5 bases and 1 base respectively, with 14 bases between them. The CDR3 region is CASSPDSLLQETQYF. The CDR3 region has the DNA TGTGCCAGCAGTCCCGATAGCCTACTCCAAGAGACCCAGTACTTC.

The CDR3 is CASSFGARLNQPQHF. The CDR3 DNA reads TGTGCCAGCAGTTTCGGGGCTAGGCTGAATCAGCCCCAGCATTTT. This rearrangement joins TRBV28 to TRBJ1-5, with D perhaps TRBD1 (5 bases). The CDR3 covers 15 residues. V lost 3 bases to trimming and J lost 4 bases, with 13 bases between them. From germline, CDR1 is MDHEN and CDR2 SYDVKM.

The chain couples TRBV27 to TRBJ2-5; 7 positions agree with TRBD2. The length of the CDR3 is 15 residues. Per the germline V gene, CDR1 is MNHEY and CDR2 is SMNVEV (reference sequence). Trimming at V came to 8 bases and at J to 1 base, leaving 10 bases not matched to a gene. The CDR3 nucleotides read TGTGCCAGCCGGGGTGGGGGAGGGACCCAAGAGACCCAGTACTTC. Residues: CASRGGGGTQETQYF.

This rearrangement joins TRBV5-1 to TRBJ1-1, with D perhaps TRBD1 (5 bases). Germline CDR1 and CDR2: SGHRS and YFSETQ. The CDR3 contains 14 residues. Trimming cost V 3 bases and J 0 bases, with 9 bases left between them. DNA of the CDR3: TGCGCCAGCAGCTCCGGAGGGGTGAACACTGAAGCTTTCTTT. Translating gives CASSSGGVNTEAFF.

The rearrangement uses TRBV15 and TRBJ2-7; no clear D gene. This CDR3 is built from 14 residues. Germline V CDR1 and CDR2: LNHNV, YYDKDF (reference sequence). V lost 5 bases and J 2 bases, leaving 13 bases between the germline ends. CDR3 DNA: TGTGCCACCAGCGAAACGTCCGGAGCCTACGAGCAGTACTTC. Its protein product is CATSETSGAYEQYF.

This chain connects TRBV10-3 to TRBJ1-6; tentatively, D is TRBD1 (5 bases). The CDR3 has 16 amino acids. In germline, CDR1 is ENHRY, CDR2 SYGVKD. V lost 1 base to trimming and J lost 5 bases, with 12 bases between them. The CDR3 DNA follows: TGTGCCATCAGTGAGTTGGGGGAAGAAAATAATTCACCCCTCCACTTT. It codes for CAISELGEENNSPLHF.

This clone occurred once. The CDR3 nucleotides are TGTGCCTGGAGAATAGGGACTAGCGGGACCTACGAGCAGTACTTC. Translation: CAWRIGTSGTYEQYF. This chain links TRBV30 with TRBJ2-7; 13 nucleotides align to TRBD2. CDR3 length equals 15 residues. From germline, CDR1 is GTSNPN and CDR2 SVGIG (reference sequence). The V segment lost 3 bases and the J segment 2 bases; nucleotides outside the gene matches: 4.

This clone was seen a single time. Written as DNA, the CDR3 is TGTGCCAGCAGCCAAGTTTCGGCGGGGGGGCTTATTGGGGAGACCCAGTACTTC. It translates to CASSQVSAGGLIGETQYF. This rearrangement joins TRBV3-1 (or the pseudogene TRBV3-2) to TRBJ2-5, with TRBD2 matching 9 bases. V lost 1 base and J lost 5; bases outside the gene matches: 14. Germline CDR1 is LGHDT and CDR2 is YNNKEL (reference sequence). CDR3 length equals 18 residues.

The chain uses TRBV28 and TRBJ1-4, with 8 bases lining up with TRBD1. The V gene's germline CDR1 is MDHEN and CDR2 SYDVKM. This CDR3 is 16 amino acids long. The V and J ends lost 6 bases and 13 bases, in that order; junction bases with no gene match: 19. Here the CDR3 reads CASSRLTGEKLSTLFF. In DNA, the CDR3 is TGTGCCAGCAGCCGCTTGACAGGGGAGAAATTGAGTACACTGTTTTTT.

The chain is built from TRBV11-3 and TRBJ1-1, with D unresolved. CDR3 length: 11 residues. Trimming shortened V by 3 bases and J by 7 bases, and 6 bases separated the two germline ends. Germline values: CDR1 SGHNT, CDR2 YENEEA. CDR3 sequence (DNA): TGTGCCAGCAGCTTGGGCGTTGAAGCTTTCTTT. It encodes CASSLGVEAFF.

Written as DNA, the CDR3 is TGTGCCAGCTCAGTCCGGGACAGCGGCAATTCACCCCTCCACTTT. Amino acids: CASSVRDSGNSPLHF. The J gene is TRBJ1-6, the V gene TRBV18, with 7 bases that match TRBD1. CDR1 KGHSH and CDR2 LQKENI come from the germline V gene. This CDR3 has 15 residues. V lost 5 bases to trimming and J lost 7 bases; unmatched junction nucleotides: 8.

V is TRBV5-1 and J is TRBJ2-5; the D is unclear. This CDR3 region has 13 residues. Trimming took 2 bases from V and 1 from J, leaving 6 bases between them. Germline CDR1 and CDR2: SGHRS and YFSETQ. CDR3: CASSLSAQETQYF. CDR3 nucleotide sequence: TGCGCCAGCAGCTTAAGCGCCCAAGAGACCCAGTACTTC.

The rearrangement links TRBV11-1 to TRBJ1-1; no clear D. The V end lost 5 bases, the J end lost 6 bases, and 10 bases lay between the germline ends. CDR3 length: 12 residues. Germline V gives CDR1 SGHAT, CDR2 FQDESV (reference sequence). The CDR3 sequence: CASSHAYPEAFF. Written as DNA, the CDR3 is TGTGCCAGCAGCCACGCGTACCCTGAAGCTTTCTTT.

This chain uses TRBV20-1 with TRBJ1-1; no firm D call. This CDR3 region has 11 residues. Germline V gene data show CDR1 as DFQATT and CDR2 as SNEGSKA (reference sequence). V was trimmed by 5 bases and J by 3 bases, leaving 7 bases between them. The CDR3 DNA reads as TGCAGTGCTGCTACCGACACTGAAGCTTTCTTT. Translated, it gives CSAATDTEAFF.

The chain is built from TRBV6-4 and TRBJ2-1; the D is unclear. Germline V CDR1 and CDR2: MRHNA, SNTAGT. V was shortened by 0 bases and J by 8 bases, with 11 bases between the two germline ends. The CDR3 is 14 residues long. The CDR3 region is CASSDSGGIDEQFF. The CDR3 coding sequence is TGTGCCAGCAGTGACTCCGGCGGTATAGATGAGCAGTTCTTC.

This clone is a singleton in its sample. V usage is TRBV19 and J usage is TRBJ2-6; 7 nucleotides agree with TRBD1. The CDR3 loop spans 16 amino acids. Trimming cost V 6 bases and J 2 bases; bases outside gene matches: 7. The V gene's germline CDR1 is LNHDA and CDR2 SQIVND (reference sequence). CDR3 nucleotides: TGTGCCAGTAGACACCGGGACAGAGCTGGGGCCAACGTCCTGACTTTC. Its protein product is CASRHRDRAGANVLTF.

This clone was found a few times. This chain uses TRBV3-1 (or the pseudogene TRBV3-2) with TRBJ1-4; D may be TRBD1 (6 bases). This CDR3 is 17 amino acids long. Between the trimmed V and J ends, which lost 1 base and 8 bases, there was a span of 20 bases. Germline CDR1 is LGHDT and CDR2 is YNNKEL (reference sequence). The CDR3 loop reads CASSQVSWDKREEKLFF. CDR3 DNA sequence: TGTGCCAGCAGCCAAGTATCTTGGGACAAAAGAGAAGAAAAACTGTTTTTT.

J is TRBJ2-1 and V is TRBV12-1; the table assigns TRBD1, which was not confirmed against the DNA. TRBV12-1 is recorded as a pseudogene. The CDR3 covers 12 residues. The CDR3 region has the DNA TGTGCCAGCAGCTGCACAGGGTGCGAGCAGTTCTTC. The encoded protein is CASSCTGCEQFF.

The gene calls are TRBV4-1 and TRBJ2-7, with 11 bases aligning to TRBD2. The CDR3 consists of 16 residues. CDR1 and CDR2 from the germline V gene are MGHRA and YSYEKL. V shed 3 bases and J 3 bases; nucleotides not matched to a gene: 7. The CDR3 DNA reads TGCGCCAGCAGCCACCTAGCGGGAGGAGACCTCTACGAGCAGTACTTC. Protein sequence: CASSHLAGGDLYEQYF.

V is TRBV9 and J is TRBJ1-5; D remains ambiguous. V was trimmed by 0 bases and J by 4 bases, leaving 5 bases between them. The CDR3 contains 13 residues. Germline values: CDR1 SGDLS, CDR2 YYNGEE. The CDR3 region is CASSVDPNQPQHF. The DNA for the CDR3 is TGTGCCAGCAGCGTAGATCCAAATCAGCCCCAGCATTTT.

The chain links TRBV5-1 to TRBJ1-4; D is possibly TRBD1 (6 bases). This CDR3 region has 14 residues. CDR1 and CDR2 from the germline V gene are SGHRS and YFSETQ. V lost 4 bases, J lost 4 bases, and 11 bases lay in between. CDR3 DNA: TGCGCCAGCAGCCAAAGGGGGGGTAATGAAAAACTGTTTTTT. Its translation: CASSQRGGNEKLFF.

The rearrangement joins TRBV14 to TRBJ1-2, with 7 bases fitting TRBD1. The CDR3 sequence is 16 residues long. Trimming cost V 0 bases and J 4 bases; bases outside gene matches: 8. CDR1 and CDR2 from the germline V gene are SGHDN and FVKESK. The CDR3 coding sequence is TGTGCCAGCAGCCAAGATTTATCGGCAGGGGGCTATGGCTACACCTTC. Translation: CASSQDLSAGGYGYTF.

J is TRBJ2-1 and V is TRBV28; unclear D gene. The CDR3 length is 11 residues. Trimming shortened V by 6 bases and J by 8 bases, and 8 bases separated the two germline ends. From germline, CDR1 is MDHEN and CDR2 SYDVKM. CDR3 in DNA: TGTGCCAGCAGGAACCTCGATGAGCAGTTCTTC. This encodes CASRNLDEQFF.

The chain is built from TRBV5-1 and TRBJ1-4; 10 positions match TRBD1. This CDR3 spans 17 amino acids. Germline assignment: CDR1 SGHRS and CDR2 YFSETQ. The V and J ends lost 0 bases and 2 bases, in that order; junction bases with no gene match: 4. In DNA form, the CDR3 reads TGCGCCAGCAGCTTGGGACAGGGGGCGCGGACTAATGAAAAACTGTTTTTT. Its protein product is CASSLGQGARTNEKLFF.

The chain recombines TRBV11-2 with TRBJ2-3, with 9 bases matching TRBD2. From germline, CDR1 is SGHAT and CDR2 FQNNGV. The CDR3 loop spans 19 amino acids. Losses at the gene ends were 1 base for V and 0 bases for J; bases not matched to a gene: 11. DNA for the CDR3: TGTGCCAGCAGCTTAGGAACAGGACTAGCGACGACTAGCACAGATACGCAGTATTTT. Residues: CASSLGTGLATTSTDTQYF.

The chain joins TRBV3-1 (or the pseudogene TRBV3-2) to TRBJ2-7; D may be TRBD2 (6 bases). The V gene lost 1 base and the J gene lost 6 bases, with 19 bases spanning the gap. Per the germline V gene, CDR1 is LGHDT and CDR2 is YNNKEL (reference sequence). The CDR3 is 16 amino acids. The DNA of the CDR3 is TGTGCCAGCAGCCAAGTTCCGGTCACGGAGGGGTCCGAGCAGTACTTC. It encodes CASSQVPVTEGSEQYF.

This clone was seen just once. The gene calls are TRBV19 and TRBJ1-5; 7 positions agree with TRBD1. Germline CDR1 is LNHDA and CDR2 is SQIVND (reference sequence). The length of the CDR3 is 14 residues. The junction had 5 bases not matched to a gene; V was cut back by 5 bases and J by 4 bases. In nucleotides, the CDR3 is TGTGCCAGTAGTCCCGGACAGGCTAATCAGCCCCAGCATTTT. Its translation: CASSPGQANQPQHF.

The genes are TRBV7-9 and TRBJ1-2; no firm D call. Trimming removed 1 base from V and 7 bases from J, with 16 bases in between. This CDR3 comprises 15 residues. Germline CDR1 SEHNR, CDR2 FQNEAQ (reference sequence). The CDR3 here is CASSLGNPTLGGYTF. The CDR3 bases are TGTGCCAGCAGCTTAGGCAATCCAACCTTAGGTGGCTACACCTTC.